What follows is one T cell receptor (beta chain) and its context. The source of the sample is a study of blood T cell repertoires in COVID-19. Turning to the study itself: In each case, the material was cDNA or gDNA derived from T cells, B-cell-depleted T cells, or PBMCs.

Measured with immunoSEQ multiplex PCR; TCRdb has only the in-frame clones, and not every one. The sample holds approximately 170,000 clones, approximately 86% seen once. This CDR3 region has 13 residues. Trimming cost V 4 bases and J 7 bases, with 11 bases left between them. CDR1 and CDR2 (germline): LGHDT, YNNKEL (reference sequence). The sequence derives from a woman aged 80 or older with COVID-19, enrolled during active disease. V and J are TRBV3-1 (or the pseudogene TRBV3-2) and TRBJ2-1, with D hard to call. The source material was peripheral blood. The CDR3 bases are TGTGCCAGCAGCCCGCAGACTTTGAATGAGCAGTTCTTC. Translated: CASSPQTLNEQFF.